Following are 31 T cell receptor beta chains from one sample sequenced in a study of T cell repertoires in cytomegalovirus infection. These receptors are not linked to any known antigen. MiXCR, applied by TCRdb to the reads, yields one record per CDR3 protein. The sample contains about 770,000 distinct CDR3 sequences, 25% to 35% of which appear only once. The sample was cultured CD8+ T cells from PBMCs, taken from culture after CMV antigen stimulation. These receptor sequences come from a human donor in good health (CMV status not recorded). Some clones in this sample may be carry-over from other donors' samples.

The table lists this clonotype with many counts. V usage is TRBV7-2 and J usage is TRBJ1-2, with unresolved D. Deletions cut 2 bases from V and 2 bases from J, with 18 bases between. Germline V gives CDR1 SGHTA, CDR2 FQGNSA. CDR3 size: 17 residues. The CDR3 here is CASSLSSVERSNYGYTF. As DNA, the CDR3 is TGTGCCAGCAGCTTATCTTCGGTGGAACGGAGCAACTATGGCTACACCTTC. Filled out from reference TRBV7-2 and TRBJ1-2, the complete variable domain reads GAGVSQSPSNKVTEKGKDVELRCDPISGHTALYWYRQSLGQGLEFLIYFQGNSAPDKSGLPSDRFSAERTGGSVSTLTIQRTQQEDSAVYLCASSLSSVERSNYGYTFGSGTRLTVV.

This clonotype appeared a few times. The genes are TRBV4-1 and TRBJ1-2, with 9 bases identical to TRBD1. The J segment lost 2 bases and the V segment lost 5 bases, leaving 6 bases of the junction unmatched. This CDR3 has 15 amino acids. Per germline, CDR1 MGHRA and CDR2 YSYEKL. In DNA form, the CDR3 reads TGCGCCAGCAGCTTTACCGGGACAGGGAACTATGGCTACACCTTC. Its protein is CASSFTGTGNYGYTF.

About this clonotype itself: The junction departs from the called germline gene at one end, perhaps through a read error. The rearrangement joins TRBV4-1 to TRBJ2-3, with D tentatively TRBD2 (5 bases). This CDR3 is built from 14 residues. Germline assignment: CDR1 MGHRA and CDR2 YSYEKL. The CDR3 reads CASSQAASRDTQYF. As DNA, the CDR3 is TGTGCCAGCAGCCAAGCGGCTTCCAGAGATACGCAGTATTTT.

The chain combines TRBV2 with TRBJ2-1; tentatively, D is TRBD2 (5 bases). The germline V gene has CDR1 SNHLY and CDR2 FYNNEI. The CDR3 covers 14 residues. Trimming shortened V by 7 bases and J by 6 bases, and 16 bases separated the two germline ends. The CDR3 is CASIRVSGINEQFF. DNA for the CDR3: TGTGCCAGCATACGGGTGTCGGGAATCAATGAGCAGTTCTTC.

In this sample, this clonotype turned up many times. The CDR3 bases are TGTGCCAGCAGTGACGGGACTAGCGGGGGGGCAGATACGCAGTATTTT. Translation: CASSDGTSGGADTQYF. The chain recombines TRBV6-4 with TRBJ2-3; 16 nucleotides match TRBD2. The CDR3 is 16 amino acids. Germline V gene lookup returns CDR1 MRHNA and CDR2 SNTAGT. After removal of 2 bases from V and 4 bases from J, the junction contained 0 bases not matched to a gene.

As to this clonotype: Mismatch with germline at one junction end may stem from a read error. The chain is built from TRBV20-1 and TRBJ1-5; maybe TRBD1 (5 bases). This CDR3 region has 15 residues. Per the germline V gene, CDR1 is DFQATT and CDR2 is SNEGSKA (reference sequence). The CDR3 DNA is TGCAGTGCTCGAGACAGAAAACATAGCAATCAGCCCCAGCATTTT. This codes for CSARDRKHSNQPQHF.

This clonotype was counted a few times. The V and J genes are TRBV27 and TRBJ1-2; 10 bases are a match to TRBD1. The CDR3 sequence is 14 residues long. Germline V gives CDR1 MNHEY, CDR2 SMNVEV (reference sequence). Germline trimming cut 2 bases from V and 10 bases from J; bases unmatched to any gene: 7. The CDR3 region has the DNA TGTGCCAGCAGTTTAAGGGACAGGGGCCAGTCCTACACCTTC. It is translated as CASSLRDRGQSYTF.

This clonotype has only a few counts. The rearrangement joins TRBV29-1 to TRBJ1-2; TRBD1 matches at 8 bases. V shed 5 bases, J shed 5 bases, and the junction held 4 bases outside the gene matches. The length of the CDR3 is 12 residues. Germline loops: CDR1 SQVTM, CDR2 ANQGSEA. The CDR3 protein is CSVPDREYGYTF. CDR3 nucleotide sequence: TGCAGCGTTCCGGACAGGGAGTATGGCTACACCTTC.

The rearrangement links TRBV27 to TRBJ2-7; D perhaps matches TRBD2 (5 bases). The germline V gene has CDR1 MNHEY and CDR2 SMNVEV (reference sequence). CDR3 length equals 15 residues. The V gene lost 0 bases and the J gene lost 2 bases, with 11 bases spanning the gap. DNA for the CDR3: TGTGCCAGCAGTTTATCCGCTTACGGGGCCTACGAGCAGTACTTC. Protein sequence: CASSLSAYGAYEQYF.

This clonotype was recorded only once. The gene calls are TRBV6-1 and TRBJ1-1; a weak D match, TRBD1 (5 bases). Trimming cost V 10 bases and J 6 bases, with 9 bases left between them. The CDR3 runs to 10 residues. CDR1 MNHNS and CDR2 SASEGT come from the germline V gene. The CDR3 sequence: CATGGAEAFF. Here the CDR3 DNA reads TGTGCCACCGGGGGGGCTGAAGCTTTCTTT.

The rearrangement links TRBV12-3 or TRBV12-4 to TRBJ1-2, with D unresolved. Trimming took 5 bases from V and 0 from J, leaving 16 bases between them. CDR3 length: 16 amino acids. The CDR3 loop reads CASSLNGPATNYGYTF. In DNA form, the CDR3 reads TGTGCCAGCAGTCTGAATGGTCCCGCGACTAACTATGGCTACACCTTC.

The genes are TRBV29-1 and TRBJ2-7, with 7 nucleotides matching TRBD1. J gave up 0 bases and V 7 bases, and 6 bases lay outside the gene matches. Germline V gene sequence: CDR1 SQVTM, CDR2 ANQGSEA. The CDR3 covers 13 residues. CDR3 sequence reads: CSAIGTDSYEQYF. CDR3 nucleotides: TGCAGCGCCATCGGGACAGACTCCTACGAGCAGTACTTC.

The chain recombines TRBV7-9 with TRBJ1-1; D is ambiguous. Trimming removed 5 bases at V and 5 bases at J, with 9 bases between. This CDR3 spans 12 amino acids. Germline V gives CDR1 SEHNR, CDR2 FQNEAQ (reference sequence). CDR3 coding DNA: TGTGCCAGCAGCCCACGACCTACTGAAGCTTTCTTT. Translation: CASSPRPTEAFF.

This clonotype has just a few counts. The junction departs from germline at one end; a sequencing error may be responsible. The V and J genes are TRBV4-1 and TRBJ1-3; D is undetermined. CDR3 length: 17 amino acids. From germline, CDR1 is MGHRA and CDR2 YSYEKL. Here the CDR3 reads CASSQNWGRVAGNTIYF. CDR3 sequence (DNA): TGTGCCAGCAGCCAAAACTGGGGAAGGGTCGCTGGAAACACCATATATTTT.

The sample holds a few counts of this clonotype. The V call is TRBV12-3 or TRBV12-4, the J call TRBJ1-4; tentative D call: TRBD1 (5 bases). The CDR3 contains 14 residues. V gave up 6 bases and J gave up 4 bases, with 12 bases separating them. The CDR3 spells CASSQTGVNEKLFF. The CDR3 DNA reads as TGTGCCAGCAGCCAAACAGGAGTTAATGAAAAACTGTTTTTT.

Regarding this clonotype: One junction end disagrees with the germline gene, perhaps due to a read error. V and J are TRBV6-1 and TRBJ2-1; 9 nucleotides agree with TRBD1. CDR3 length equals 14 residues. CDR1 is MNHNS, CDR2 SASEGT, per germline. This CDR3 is CAGSVNTGGSEQFF. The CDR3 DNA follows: TGTGCCGGCAGTGTTAATACAGGGGGCTCGGAGCAGTTCTTC.

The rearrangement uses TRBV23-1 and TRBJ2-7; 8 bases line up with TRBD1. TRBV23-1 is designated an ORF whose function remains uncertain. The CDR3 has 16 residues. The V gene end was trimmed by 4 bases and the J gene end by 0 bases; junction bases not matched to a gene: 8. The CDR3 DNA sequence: TGCGCCAGCAGTCGTCCGGGACAGGAGAGCTCCTACGAGCAGTACGTC. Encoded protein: CASSRPGQESSYEQYV.

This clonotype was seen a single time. DNA of the CDR3: TGCAGTGCTGGGACTGGGACAGGGCTTAACTATGGCTACACCTTC. Its protein product is CSAGTGTGLNYGYTF. The rearrangement uses TRBV20-1 and TRBJ1-2, with 9 bases that match TRBD1. The CDR3 is 15 residues long. CDR1 and CDR2 from the germline V gene are DFQATT and SNEGSKA (reference sequence). The V and J ends lost 5 bases and 1 base, in that order; junction bases with no gene match: 8.

The DNA of the CDR3 is TGTGCCAGCAGCCACGGGACAGGGGTTTCGAATTCACCCCTCCACTTT. Its protein product is CASSHGTGVSNSPLHF. This chain connects TRBV6-1 to TRBJ1-6; 10 positions agree with TRBD1. This CDR3 is built from 16 residues. The germline V gene has CDR1 MNHNS and CDR2 SASEGT. V shed 6 bases and J 7 bases; nucleotides not matched to a gene: 9.

The CDR3 spells CARRTEGRNGYTF. CDR3 DNA: TGTGCCAGGAGGACAGAGGGACGGAATGGCTACACCTTC. The V call is TRBV2, the J call TRBJ1-2, with D possibly TRBD1 on 6 matching bases. The V gene lost 9 bases and the J gene lost 6 bases, with 17 bases spanning the gap. The germline gives CDR1 SNHLY, CDR2 FYNNEI. The CDR3 consists of 13 residues.

This CDR3 is CASSGGGGNNEQFF. The CDR3 nucleotides read TGTGCCAGCAGCGGCGGGGGGGGGAACAATGAGCAGTTCTTC. V usage is TRBV9 and J usage is TRBJ2-1, with 9 nucleotides matching TRBD2. The CDR3 loop spans 14 amino acids. Germline assignment: CDR1 SGDLS and CDR2 YYNGEE. Germline trimming cut 3 bases from V and 5 bases from J; bases unmatched to any gene: 3.

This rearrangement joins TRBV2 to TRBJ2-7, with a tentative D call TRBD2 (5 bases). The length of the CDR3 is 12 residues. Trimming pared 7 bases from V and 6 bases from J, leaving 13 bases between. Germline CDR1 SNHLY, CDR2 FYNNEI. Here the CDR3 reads CASTPLGGEQYV. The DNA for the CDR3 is TGTGCCAGCACCCCACTAGGAGGCGAGCAGTACGTC.

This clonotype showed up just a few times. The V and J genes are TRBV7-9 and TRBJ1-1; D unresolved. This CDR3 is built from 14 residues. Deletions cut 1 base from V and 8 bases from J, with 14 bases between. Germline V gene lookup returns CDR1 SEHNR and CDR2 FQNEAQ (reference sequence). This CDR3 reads CASSLVYREQEAFF. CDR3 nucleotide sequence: TGTGCCAGCAGCTTAGTTTACCGGGAACAAGAAGCTTTCTTT.

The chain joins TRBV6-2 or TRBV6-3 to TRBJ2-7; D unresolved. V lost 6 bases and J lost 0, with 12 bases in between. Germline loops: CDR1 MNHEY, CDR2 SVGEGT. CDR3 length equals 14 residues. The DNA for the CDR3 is TGTGCCAGCAGCCCCTCGGTCGGCTCCTACGAGCAGTACTTC. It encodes CASSPSVGSYEQYF.

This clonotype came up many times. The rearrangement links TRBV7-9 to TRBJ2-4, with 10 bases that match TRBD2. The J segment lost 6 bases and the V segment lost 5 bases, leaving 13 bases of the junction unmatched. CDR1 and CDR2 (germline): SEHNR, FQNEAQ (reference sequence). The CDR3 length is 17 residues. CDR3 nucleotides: TGTGCCAGCAGCCCAAGGGTGGTAGCGGGAGGAGGAAACATTCAGTACTTC. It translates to CASSPRVVAGGGNIQYF. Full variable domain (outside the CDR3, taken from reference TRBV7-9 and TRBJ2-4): DTGVSQNPRHKITKRGQNVTFRCDPISEHNRLYWYRQTLGQGPEFLTYFQNEAQLEKSRLLSDRFSAERPKGSFSTLEIQRTEQGDSAMYLCASSPRVVAGGGNIQYFGAGTRLSVL.

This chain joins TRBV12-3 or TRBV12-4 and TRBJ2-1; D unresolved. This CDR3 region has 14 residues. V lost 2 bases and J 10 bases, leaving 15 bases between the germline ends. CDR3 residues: CASSLTSSGFEQFF. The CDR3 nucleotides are TGTGCCAGCAGTTTAACCTCCTCGGGCTTCGAGCAGTTCTTC.

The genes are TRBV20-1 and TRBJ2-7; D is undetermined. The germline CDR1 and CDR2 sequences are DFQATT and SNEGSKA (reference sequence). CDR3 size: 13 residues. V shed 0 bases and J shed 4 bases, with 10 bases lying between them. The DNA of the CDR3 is TGCAGTGCTAGAGATGTAGGGCCTTACGAGCAGTACTTC. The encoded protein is CSARDVGPYEQYF.

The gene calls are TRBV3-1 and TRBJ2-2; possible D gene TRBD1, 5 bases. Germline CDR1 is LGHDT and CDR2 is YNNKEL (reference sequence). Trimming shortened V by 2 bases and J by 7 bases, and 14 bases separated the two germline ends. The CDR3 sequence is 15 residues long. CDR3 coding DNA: TGTGCCAGCAGCCAACCAGGGAAAGTTGTCGGGGAGCTGTTTTTT. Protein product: CASSQPGKVVGELFF.

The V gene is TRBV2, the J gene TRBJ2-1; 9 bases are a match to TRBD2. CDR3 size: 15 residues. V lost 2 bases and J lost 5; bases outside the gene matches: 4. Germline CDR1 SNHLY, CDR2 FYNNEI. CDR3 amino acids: CASSEIAGDNNEQFF. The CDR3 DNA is TGTGCCAGCAGTGAAATAGCGGGGGACAACAATGAGCAGTTCTTC.

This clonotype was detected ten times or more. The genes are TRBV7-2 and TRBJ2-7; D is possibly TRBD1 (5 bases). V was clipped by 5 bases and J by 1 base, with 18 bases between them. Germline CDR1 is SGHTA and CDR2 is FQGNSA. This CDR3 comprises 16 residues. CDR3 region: CASSPYLLDRSYEQYV. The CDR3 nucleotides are TGTGCCAGCAGCCCTTATTTGTTAGACAGATCCTACGAGCAGTACGTC.

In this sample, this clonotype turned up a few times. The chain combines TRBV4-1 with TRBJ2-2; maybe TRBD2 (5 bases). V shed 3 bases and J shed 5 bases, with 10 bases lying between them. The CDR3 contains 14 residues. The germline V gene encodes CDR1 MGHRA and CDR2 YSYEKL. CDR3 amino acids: CASSHLRETGELFF. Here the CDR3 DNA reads TGCGCCAGCAGCCACTTGAGGGAAACCGGGGAGCTGTTTTTT.